Listed below are T cell receptor beta chains from one sample, sequenced in a study of blood T cell repertoires in COVID-19. TCRdb's copy holds only in-frame clones and misses some; the assay was immunoSEQ multiplex PCR. The sample lists some 400,000 clones, around 87% seen once, with approximately 6.2% in the top ten. The sample comprised peripheral blood. The receptors here all came from a man between 18 and 35 years old with active or convalescent COVID-19. Both conserved end residues are part of each CDR3. A D gene is named only where the DNA matches it firmly. Not all rows give a size; the values are once, few, many and, for expanded clones, a class.

J: TRBJ1-2
V: TRBV4-3
D: TRBD1
size: NA
CDR3: CASSQGRGQGYTF
DNA: TGCGCCAGCAGCCAAGGCAGGGGGCAAGGCTACACCTTC

J: TRBJ2-2
V: TRBV11-2
D: TRBD1
size: few
CDR3: CASSLVGTANTGELFF
DNA: TGTGCCAGCAGCTTAGTCGGGACAGCGAACACCGGGGAGCTGTTTTTT

J: TRBJ1-3
V: TRBV3-1/TRBV3-2
D: NA
size: NA
CDR3: CASSPRGGNTIYF
DNA: TGTGCCAGCAGCCCCCGGGGAGGAAACACCATATATTTT

J: TRBJ1-4
V: TRBV11-1
D: TRBD1
size: NA
CDR3: CASSEQGGATNEKLFF
DNA: TGTGCCAGCAGCGAGCAGGGGGGAGCAACTAATGAAAAACTGTTTTTT

J: TRBJ1-6
V: TRBV27
D: TRBD1
size: NA
CDR3: CASSLSRQGGAISPLHF
DNA: TGTGCCAGCAGTTTATCTCGACAGGGTGGGGCGATTTCACCCCTCCACTTT

J: TRBJ1-1
V: TRBV28
D: NA
size: once
CDR3: CASSMRARGIGTEAFF
DNA: TGTGCCAGTTCTATGCGGGCGAGGGGGATAGGCACTGAAGCTTTCTTT

J: TRBJ1-5
V: TRBV24-1
D: TRBD1
size: NA
CDR3: CATSASGQGNQPQHF
DNA: TGTGCCACCAGTGCCTCGGGACAGGGCAATCAGCCCCAGCATTTT

J: TRBJ2-7
V: TRBV6-5
D: TRBD1
size: NA
CDR3: CASGGTGKGGQYF
DNA: TGTGCCAGCGGGGGGACAGGGAAAGGTGGGCAGTACTTC

J: TRBJ1-2
V: TRBV19
D: NA
size: NA
CDR3: CASSIVQGNYGYTF
DNA: TGTGCCAGTAGTATCGTTCAGGGGAACTATGGCTACACCTTC

J: TRBJ2-2
V: TRBV2
D: NA
size: NA
CDR3: CASSVESSNTGELFF
DNA: TGTGCCAGCAGTGTTGAGAGTTCGAACACCGGGGAGCTGTTTTTT

J: TRBJ1-4
V: TRBV7-8
D: NA
size: once
CDR3: CASSPREGATNEKLFF
DNA: TGTGCCAGCAGCCCCCGGGAGGGGGCAACTAATGAAAAACTGTTTTTT

J: TRBJ2-2
V: TRBV27
D: TRBD2
size: NA
CDR3: CASSTLGLAGGGELFF
DNA: TGTGCCAGCAGTACCCTAGGACTAGCGGGGGGCGGGGAGCTGTTTTTT

J: TRBJ1-2
V: TRBV18
D: TRBD1
size: NA
CDR3: CASSRGQGRNYGYTF
DNA: TGTGCCAGCTCACGAGGACAGGGACGTAACTATGGCTACACCTTC

J: TRBJ2-7
V: TRBV29-1
D: NA
size: NA
CDR3: CSVERGYEQYF
DNA: TGCAGCGTTGAACGAGGCTACGAGCAGTACTTC

J: TRBJ2-3
V: TRBV5-1
D: TRBD2
size: NA
CDR3: CASSRGGAQYF
DNA: TGCGCCAGCAGCCGTGGGGGGGCGCAGTATTTT

J: TRBJ1-6
V: TRBV12-3/TRBV12-4
D: NA
size: NA
CDR3: CASREGHPFPLHF
DNA: TGTGCCAGCAGAGAGGGACACCCTTTTCCCCTCCACTTT

J: TRBJ1-2
V: TRBV25-1
D: TRBD1
size: NA
CDR3: CASRQGSYGYTF
DNA: TGTGCCAGCAGACAGGGGAGCTATGGCTACACCTTC

J: TRBJ2-7
V: TRBV6-6
D: NA
size: few
CDR3: CASSSAYEQYF
DNA: TGTGCCAGCAGCTCCGCCTACGAGCAGTACTTC

J: TRBJ2-3
V: TRBV3-1/TRBV3-2
D: NA
size: NA
CDR3: CASRSTGETDTQYF
DNA: TGTGCCAGCAGGAGTACGGGAGAGACAGATACGCAGTATTTT

J: TRBJ1-1
V: TRBV7-2
D: NA
size: few
CDR3: CASTLRGGAVQGTEAFF
DNA: TGTGCCAGCACCCTTCGGGGGGGCGCAGTCCAGGGAACTGAAGCTTTCTTT

J: TRBJ1-2
V: TRBV7-6
D: NA
size: NA
CDR3: CASSVSGGPYGYTF
DNA: TGTGCCAGCAGCGTTAGCGGGGGCCCCTATGGCTACACCTTC

J: TRBJ2-7
V: TRBV6-1
D: NA
size: NA
CDR3: CASSDRSRDSYSYEQYF
DNA: TGTGCCAGCAGTGACCGATCCCGGGACTCCTACTCCTACGAGCAGTACTTC

J: TRBJ2-7
V: TRBV4-2
D: NA
size: few
CDR3: CASSEGAGTSYEQYF
DNA: TGTGCCAGCAGCGAAGGGGCAGGGACATCCTACGAGCAGTACTTC

J: TRBJ2-7
V: TRBV4-2
D: NA
size: NA
CDR3: CASSQDQGYEQYF
DNA: TGTGCCAGCAGCCAAGATCAGGGGTACGAGCAGTACTTC

J: TRBJ1-3
V: TRBV28
D: NA
size: NA
CDR3: CASSASSQARNTIYF
DNA: TGTGCCAGCAGTGCCTCCTCACAGGCTAGAAACACCATATATTTT

J: TRBJ1-2
V: TRBV7-2
D: NA
size: NA
CDR3: CASSPTGSRDYTF
DNA: TGTGCCAGCAGCCCAACAGGGAGTAGGGACTACACCTTC

J: TRBJ1-5
V: TRBV27
D: TRBD1
size: NA
CDR3: CASSPPDRGGQPQHF
DNA: TGTGCCAGCAGTCCCCCGGACAGGGGTGGTCAGCCCCAGCATTTT

J: TRBJ1-2
V: TRBV28
D: NA
size: NA
CDR3: CASSSQHSLYTF
DNA: TGTGCCAGCAGTTCCCAACATTCTCTCTACACCTTC

J: TRBJ2-3
V: TRBV21-1
D: NA
size: once
CDR3: CASSKGGGALYLLDTQYF
DNA: TGTGCCAGCAGCAAAGGGGGAGGGGCATTATATCTCTTAGATACGCAGTATTTT

J: TRBJ2-7
V: TRBV6-2/TRBV6-3
D: NA
size: NA
CDR3: CASSYYREIYEQYF
DNA: TGTGCCAGCAGTTACTACCGGGAGATCTACGAGCAGTACTTC

J: TRBJ1-5
V: TRBV7-3
D: NA
size: NA
CDR3: CASSLTGGKGQPQHF
DNA: TGTGCCAGCAGCTTAACAGGGGGAAAGGGTCAGCCCCAGCATTTT

J: TRBJ1-1
V: TRBV5-1
D: TRBD1
size: NA
CDR3: CASKDRENTEAFF
DNA: TGCGCCAGCAAAGACAGGGAGAACACTGAAGCTTTCTTT

J: TRBJ1-4
V: TRBV7-9
D: TRBD1
size: NA
CDR3: CASSLAYPGTGSNEKLFF
DNA: TGTGCCAGCAGCTTAGCATACCCCGGGACAGGGAGTAATGAAAAACTGTTTTTT

J: TRBJ2-7
V: TRBV7-2
D: TRBD2
size: NA
CDR3: CASSDDGRSSYEQYF
DNA: TGTGCCAGCAGCGACGACGGGAGGTCCTCCTACGAGCAGTACTTC

J: TRBJ1-6
V: TRBV6-5
D: NA
size: NA
CDR3: CASSRGETDNSPLHF
DNA: TGTGCCAGCAGTCGCGGGGAGACGGATAATTCACCCCTCCACTTT

J: TRBJ2-1
V: TRBV19
D: TRBD1
size: NA
CDR3: CASSSPGGRLNEQFF
DNA: TGTGCCAGTAGCAGTCCAGGGGGCCGGCTCAATGAGCAGTTCTTC

J: TRBJ1-1
V: TRBV11-2
D: NA
size: once
CDR3: CASSLERDTEAFF
DNA: TGTGCCAGCAGCTTAGAGAGGGACACTGAAGCTTTCTTT

J: TRBJ2-7
V: TRBV30
D: TRBD1
size: few
CDR3: CAWQIGQGINEQYF
DNA: TGTGCCTGGCAGATTGGACAGGGTATCAACGAGCAGTACTTC

J: TRBJ1-2
V: TRBV7-3
D: NA
size: NA
CDR3: CASSPAPGFYGYTF
DNA: TGTGCCAGCAGCCCGGCGCCCGGGTTCTATGGCTACACCTTC

J: TRBJ2-4
V: TRBV11-3
D: TRBD1
size: NA
CDR3: CASSPGFGTEEIAKNIQYF
DNA: TGTGCCAGCAGCCCCGGGTTTGGGACAGAGGAAATAGCCAAAAACATTCAGTACTTC

J: TRBJ1-2
V: TRBV27
D: NA
size: NA
CDR3: CASSTGPTTHYGYTF
DNA: TGTGCCAGCAGTACAGGACCGACGACACACTATGGCTACACCTTC

J: TRBJ2-7
V: TRBV6-2/TRBV6-3
D: NA
size: many
CDR3: CASSYSDSSYEQYF
DNA: TGTGCCAGCAGTTACTCGGACAGCTCCTACGAGCAGTACTTC

J: TRBJ2-5
V: TRBV27
D: NA
size: NA
CDR3: CASSSRVGGETQYF
DNA: TGTGCCAGCAGTTCCCGGGTTGGGGGGGAGACCCAGTACTTC

J: TRBJ2-1
V: TRBV6-2/TRBV6-3
D: TRBD2
size: NA
CDR3: CASSFSGNNEQFF
DNA: TGTGCCAGCAGTTTTAGCGGGAACAATGAGCAGTTCTTC

J: TRBJ1-6
V: TRBV7-2
D: NA
size: NA
CDR3: CASSTFTGRLLHF
DNA: TGTGCCAGCAGCACATTCACAGGGCGGCTCCTCCACTTT

J: TRBJ1-6
V: TRBV5-8
D: TRBD1
size: NA
CDR3: CASSLGPTGELHF
DNA: TGTGCCAGCAGCTTGGGACCGACAGGGGAGCTCCACTTT

J: TRBJ1-2
V: TRBV5-1
D: TRBD1
size: NA
CDR3: CASSSLTGPVNYGYTF
DNA: TGCGCCAGCAGCTCGCTGACAGGGCCCGTGAACTATGGCTACACCTTC

J: TRBJ2-1
V: TRBV7-9
D: TRBD1
size: NA
CDR3: CASSWEDRDEQFF
DNA: TGTGCCAGCAGCTGGGAAGACAGGGACGAGCAGTTCTTC

J: TRBJ2-1
V: TRBV7-3
D: TRBD2
size: NA
CDR3: CASSLTVAGGNNEQFF
DNA: TGTGCCAGCAGCTTAACTGTAGCGGGGGGGAACAATGAGCAGTTCTTC